This TCR beta chain is from a study of blood T cell repertoires in COVID-19. On the study more broadly: Some COVID-19 samples were acute and others convalescent; all came from the United States, Italy and Spain. Sources were T cells, B-cell-depleted T cells, or PBMCs; the material itself was cDNA or gDNA.

The CDR3 extends over 16 amino acids. The germline gives CDR1 SGDLS, CDR2 YYNGEE. Unmatched junction bases numbered 5, after V lost 4 bases and J lost 2 bases. In the original processing: Amplified reference gene primers provided the basis for estimating nucleated cell counts. Sequencing used immunoSEQ multiplex PCR; TCRdb keeps in-frame clones, though not all of them. V, J and clone size derive from that table, while D and trimming were established from the DNA sequence. The data show roughly 110,000 clones, approximately 80% seen once. V and J are TRBV9 and TRBJ2-1, with 11 bases aligning to TRBD2. Sequencing was done on a sample of peripheral blood. The sequence was collected from a man between 65 and 85 years old with acute or convalescent COVID-19. For the CDR3, the DNA is TGTGCCAGCAGCTTCTTTAGCGGGGGGGCCTACAATGAGCAGTTCTTC. This encodes CASSFFSGGAYNEQFF.